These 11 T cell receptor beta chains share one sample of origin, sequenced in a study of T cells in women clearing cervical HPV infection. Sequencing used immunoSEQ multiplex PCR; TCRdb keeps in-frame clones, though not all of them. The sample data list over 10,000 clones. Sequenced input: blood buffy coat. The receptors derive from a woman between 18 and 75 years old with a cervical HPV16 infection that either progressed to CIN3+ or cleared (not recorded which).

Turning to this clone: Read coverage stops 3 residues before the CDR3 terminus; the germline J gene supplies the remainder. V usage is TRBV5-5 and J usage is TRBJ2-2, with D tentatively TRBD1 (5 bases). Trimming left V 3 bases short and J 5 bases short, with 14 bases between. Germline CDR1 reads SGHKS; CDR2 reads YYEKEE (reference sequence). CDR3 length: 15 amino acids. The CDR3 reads CASSSDDRPTGELFF. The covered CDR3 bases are TGTGCCAGCAGCTCCGATGACAGACCAACCGGGGAG.

This CDR3 is CSARNTDRGSHGTEAFF. Incomplete CDR3 DNA: TGCAGTGCTAGAAATACGGACAGGGGATCTCATGGTACTGAA. V is TRBV20-1 and J is TRBJ1-1; 9 nucleotides line up with TRBD1. Sequencing ends 3 residues short of the CDR3 end; the germline J gene provides the rest. The length of the CDR3 is 17 residues. Germline V gene sequence: CDR1 DFQATT, CDR2 SNEGSKA (reference sequence). After removal of 2 bases from V and 5 bases from J, the junction contained 15 bases not matched to a gene.

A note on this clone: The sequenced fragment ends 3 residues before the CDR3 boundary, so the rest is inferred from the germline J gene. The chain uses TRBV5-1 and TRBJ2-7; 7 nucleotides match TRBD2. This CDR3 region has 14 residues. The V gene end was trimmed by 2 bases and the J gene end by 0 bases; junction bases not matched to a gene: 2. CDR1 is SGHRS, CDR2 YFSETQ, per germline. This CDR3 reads CASSLAGSSYEQYF. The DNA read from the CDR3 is TGCGCCAGCAGCTTAGCGGGGAGCTCCTACGAG.

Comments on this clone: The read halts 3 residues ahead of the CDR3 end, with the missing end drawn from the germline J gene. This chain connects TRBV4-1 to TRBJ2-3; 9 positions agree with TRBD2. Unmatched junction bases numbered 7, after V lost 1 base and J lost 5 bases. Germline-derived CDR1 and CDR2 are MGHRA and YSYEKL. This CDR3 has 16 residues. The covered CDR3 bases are TGCGCCAGCAGCCAAGGGCGGGGGGGCCTGATAGATACG. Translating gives CASSQGRGGLIDT. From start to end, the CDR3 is CASSQGRGGLIDTQYF.

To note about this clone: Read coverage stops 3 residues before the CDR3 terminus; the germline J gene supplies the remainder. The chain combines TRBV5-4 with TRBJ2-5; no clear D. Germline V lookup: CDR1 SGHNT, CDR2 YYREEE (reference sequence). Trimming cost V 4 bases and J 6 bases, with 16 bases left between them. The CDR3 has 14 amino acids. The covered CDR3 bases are TGTGCCAGCAGCCCGGCCGGGTCTCAACAGACC. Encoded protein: CASSPAGSQQT. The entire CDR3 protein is CASSPAGSQQTQYF.

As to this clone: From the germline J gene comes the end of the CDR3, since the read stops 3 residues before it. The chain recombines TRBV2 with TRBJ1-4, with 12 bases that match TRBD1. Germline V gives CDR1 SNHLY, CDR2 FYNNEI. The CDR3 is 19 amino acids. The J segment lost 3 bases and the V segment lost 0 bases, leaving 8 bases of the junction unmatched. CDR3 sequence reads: CASSEARGQGAQANEKLFF. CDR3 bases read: TGTGCCAGCAGTGAAGCGCGGGGACAGGGGGCGCAGGCTAATGAAAAA.

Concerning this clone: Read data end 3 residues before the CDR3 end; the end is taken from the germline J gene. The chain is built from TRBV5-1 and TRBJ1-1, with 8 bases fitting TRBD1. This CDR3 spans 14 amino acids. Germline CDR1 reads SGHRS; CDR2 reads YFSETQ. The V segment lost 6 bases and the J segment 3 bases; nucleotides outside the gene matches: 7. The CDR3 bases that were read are TGCGCCAGCAAGTTACAGGGGGGTCACACTGAA. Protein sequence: CASKLQGGHTE. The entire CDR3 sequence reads CASKLQGGHTEAFF.

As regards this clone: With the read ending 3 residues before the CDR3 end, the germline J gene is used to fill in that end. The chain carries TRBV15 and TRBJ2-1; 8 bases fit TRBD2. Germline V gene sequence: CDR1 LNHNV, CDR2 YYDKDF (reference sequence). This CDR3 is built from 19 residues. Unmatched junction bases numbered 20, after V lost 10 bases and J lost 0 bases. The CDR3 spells CAIAPGHLTSGRSYNEQFF. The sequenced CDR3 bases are TGTGCCATCGCACCGGGACATCTAACTAGCGGCCGCTCCTACAATGAG.

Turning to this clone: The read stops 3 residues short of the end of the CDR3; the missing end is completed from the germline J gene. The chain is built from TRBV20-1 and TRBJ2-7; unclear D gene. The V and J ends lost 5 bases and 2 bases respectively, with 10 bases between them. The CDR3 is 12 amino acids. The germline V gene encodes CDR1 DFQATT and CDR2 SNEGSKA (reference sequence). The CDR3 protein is CSAPTPAYEQYF. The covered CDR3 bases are TGCAGTGCTCCGACACCCGCCTACGAG.

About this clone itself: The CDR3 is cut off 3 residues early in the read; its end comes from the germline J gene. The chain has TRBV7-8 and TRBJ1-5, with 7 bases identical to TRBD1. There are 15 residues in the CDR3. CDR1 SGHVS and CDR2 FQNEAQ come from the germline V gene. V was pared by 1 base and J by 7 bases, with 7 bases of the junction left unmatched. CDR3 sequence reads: CASSLVDRVGQPQHF. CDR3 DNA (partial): TGTGCCAGCAGCTTAGTTGACAGGGTAGGACAGCCC.

The sequenced CDR3 bases are TGTGCCAGTAGTATAGTTCTAGCGGGGATCAATGAG. Protein sequence: CASSIVLAGINE. The whole CDR3 protein is CASSIVLAGINEQFF. The chain carries TRBV19 and TRBJ2-1, with 9 bases identical to TRBD2. The read ends 3 residues shy of where the CDR3 ends; the end is completed using the germline J gene. J gave up 6 bases and V 1 base, and 4 bases lay outside the gene matches. CDR1 LNHDA and CDR2 SQIVND come from the germline V gene (reference sequence). This CDR3 is 15 amino acids long. Together with reference TRBV19 and TRBJ2-1, the CDR3 gives the full variable domain: DGGITQSPKYLFRKEGQNVTLSCEQNLNHDAMYWYRQDPGQGLRLIYYSQIVNDFQKGDIAEGYSVSREKKESFPLTVTSAQKNPTAFYLCASSIVLAGINEQFFGPGTRLTVL.